A selection of T cell receptor beta chains follows, all from one sample in a study of beta chain features in type 1 diabetes. Profiled with immunoSEQ multiplex PCR; TCRdb holds only in-frame clones, not every one. The sample carries approximately 250,000 clones, 9.5% to 13% recorded once. Sequencing input: naive CD4+ T cells from blood. The receptor source for this set is a man aged 25 to 45 with type 1 diabetes. Each CDR3 is given with its conserved first and last residue. D genes are given only for firm matches. Some rows have no size entry. The others give once, few or many, or a class for an expanded clone.

TRBJ1-5	few	-	TRBV30	TGTGCCTGGACGAGGAGCCCGCGGGGGCCCCAGCATTTT	CAWTRSPRGPQHF
TRBJ2-7	-	TRBD1	TRBV27	TGTGCCAGCAGTCTCCGGGACAGGCCTACCTACGAGCAGTACTTC	CASSLRDRPTYEQYF
TRBJ2-7	-	-	TRBV28	TGTGCCAGCAGTCGGGTCCTGAAGTCCTACGAGCAGTACTTC	CASSRVLKSYEQYF
TRBJ2-1	-	-	TRBV7-2	TGTGCCAGCAGCTTAAACTACGTCAACAATGAGCAGTTCTTC	CASSLNYVNNEQFF
TRBJ2-5	few	-	TRBV28	TGTGCCAGCAGTTTTGGTGGGGGCAGAGAGACCCAGTACTTC	CASSFGGGRETQYF
TRBJ2-7	-	TRBD1	TRBV2	TGTGCCAGCAGTGGACAGGGCCACGAGCAGTACTTC	CASSGQGHEQYF
TRBJ1-1	-	-	TRBV7-9	TGTGCCAGCAGCTTAAGACTGGCTTTCTTT	CASSLRLAFF
TRBJ2-2	-	TRBD2	TRBV9	TGTGCCAGCAGCGCTGGGACTAGCGGCACCGGGGAGCTGTTTTTT	CASSAGTSGTGELFF
TRBJ2-1	few	TRBD2	TRBV5-6	TGTGCCAGCACCACTATGGAGCGGGGGGGCCAGGAGCAGTTCTTC	CASTTMERGGQEQFF
TRBJ1-2	-	-	TRBV2	TGTGCCAGCAGGACAACGCTCGACAGTTCTAACTATGGCTACACCTTC	CASRTTLDSSNYGYTF
TRBJ2-7	few	-	TRBV27	TGTGCCAGCAGAAAACAGGGTTCCACCTACGAGCAGTACTTC	CASRKQGSTYEQYF
TRBJ2-3	few	TRBD1	TRBV11-2	TGTGCCAGCAGCCCGCCCGGGACAGGGTATCTCCTGACGCAGTATTTT	CASSPPGTGYLLTQYF
TRBJ1-1	-	TRBD1	TRBV15	TGTGCCACCAGCTTACCGCCGGGACAGGGGAGTGCTGAAGCTTTCTTT	CATSLPPGQGSAEAFF
TRBJ2-4	-	-	TRBV30	TGTGCCTGGAGTCTGACAGCGAGGAGACACATTCAGTACTTC	CAWSLTARRHIQYF
TRBJ1-5	-	TRBD1	TRBV25-1	TGTGCCAGCAGTGGGACAGGGTATCAGCCCCAGCATTTT	CASSGTGYQPQHF
TRBJ2-1	few	TRBD2	TRBV14	TGTGCCAGCAGCGAGGGACTAGCGACGAATGAGCAGTTCTTC	CASSEGLATNEQFF
TRBJ2-2	-	TRBD1	TRBV5-6	TGTGCCAGCAGCTCCCCGGGACAGACTCGGTCCGGGGAGCTGTTTTTT	CASSSPGQTRSGELFF
TRBJ2-3	-	-	TRBV5-4	TGTGCCAAATCGGCGGGGTCCCCACCCCCCGGCACAGATACGCAGTATTTT	CAKSAGSPPPGTDTQYF
TRBJ2-6	few	-	TRBV2	TGTGCCAGCAGTTCTCCTTTAGGGGCCAACGTCCTGACTTTC	CASSSPLGANVLTF
TRBJ2-5	-	-	TRBV7-7	TGTGCTAGCAGCAGGACAGTATCAGAGACCCAGTACTTC	CASSRTVSETQYF
TRBJ2-3	-	-	TRBV2	TGTGCCAGCAGCGTTCAACCTCAGGGAGATACGCAGTATTTT	CASSVQPQGDTQYF
TRBJ2-7	few	-	TRBV7-9	TGTGCCAGCAGCTTAGGCCCCCAGGGGAACGAGCAGTACTTC	CASSLGPQGNEQYF
TRBJ1-2	-	-	TRBV4-3	TGCGCCAGCAGCCAAGATCGGGAGGCAGGGAGTATAATAGTGTATGGCTACACCTTC	CASSQDREAGSIIVYGYTF
TRBJ2-1	-	-	TRBV5-1	TGCGCCAGCAGCCCACAGGGAGTCGATGAGCAGTTCTTC	CASSPQGVDEQFF
TRBJ2-3	few	TRBD1	TRBV4-2	TGTGCCAGCAGCCAAACAGGGGGCGCGATAGATACGCAGTATTTT	CASSQTGGAIDTQYF
TRBJ2-5	few	TRBD1	TRBV5-1	TGCGCCAGCAGCCTCCGTGGACAGGGTTTGGAGACCCAGTACTTC	CASSLRGQGLETQYF
TRBJ2-4	-	TRBD2	TRBV2	TGTGCCAGCAGCGCAGCGGGGGGGAACATTCAGTACTTC	CASSAAGGNIQYF
TRBJ2-3	-	TRBD1	TRBV11-2	TGTGCCAGCAGCCGCTCCGGCAGGGGGCGCACAGATACGCAGTATTTT	CASSRSGRGRTDTQYF
TRBJ2-7	few	-	TRBV5-1	TGCGCCAGCAGCTTGGATACAGAGCAGTACTTC	CASSLDTEQYF
TRBJ2-1	-	-	TRBV5-1	TGCGCCAGCAGCTTCCAGGTTTACAATGAGCAGTTCTTC	CASSFQVYNEQFF
TRBJ2-3	-	TRBD2	TRBV4-3	TGCGCCAGCAGCAGCGGGACTAGCCCAGATACGCAGTATTTT	CASSSGTSPDTQYF
TRBJ2-1	few	TRBD1	TRBV11-2	TGTGCCAGCAGCGACCGGGACAGTGTTGATGAGCAGTTCTTC	CASSDRDSVDEQFF
TRBJ2-3	-	TRBD1	TRBV11-1	TGTGCCAGCAGCTTATCCTGGACAGGCAAGACAGATACGCAGTATTTT	CASSLSWTGKTDTQYF
TRBJ2-7	few	-	TRBV5-1	TGCGCCAGCAGCTCCGACACGAGTCCCTACGAGCAGTACTTC	CASSSDTSPYEQYF
TRBJ2-5	-	TRBD2	TRBV7-2	TGTGCCAGCAGCTTAGCGGGGCTAGCGGGGGGGCTCGGAGAGACCCAGTACTTC	CASSLAGLAGGLGETQYF
TRBJ2-6	-	-	TRBV30	TGTGCCGCGTCCGGGGCCAACGTCCTGACTTTC	CAASGANVLTF
TRBJ1-4	-	-	TRBV2	TGTGCCAGCAGTGAAGAACAGACAAATGAAAAACTGTTTTTT	CASSEEQTNEKLFF
TRBJ1-1	few	TRBD1	TRBV18	TGTGCCAGCTCACCAGGACAGGGCATGAACACTGAAGCTTTCTTT	CASSPGQGMNTEAFF
TRBJ1-4	-	-	TRBV4-1	TGCGCCAGCAGCACCACGAGGTCCGAATTTTATGAAAAACTGTTTTTT	CASSTTRSEFYEKLFF
TRBJ1-5	few	-	TRBV30	TGTGCCTGGAGTGTGGCCGACTATCAGCCCCAGCATTTT	CAWSVADYQPQHF
TRBJ2-3	-	TRBD2	TRBV29-1	TGCAGCGTCCTCGGGACTAGCGGACAGGCCAACACAGATACGCAGTATTTT	CSVLGTSGQANTDTQYF
TRBJ2-7	-	TRBD1	TRBV27	TGTGCCAGCAGTGCCGGGACAGGGGGCTACGAGCAGTACTTC	CASSAGTGGYEQYF
TRBJ1-1	few	-	TRBV2	TGTGCCAGCAGCTCCGGGACTAACACTGAAGCTTTCTTT	CASSSGTNTEAFF
TRBJ1-1	few	-	TRBV30	TGTGCCTGGCGGGGGTTGGGGTGGGTGAACACTGAAGCTTTCTTT	CAWRGLGWVNTEAFF
TRBJ1-1	few	-	TRBV20-1	TGCAGTGCTAGAGCGCCAGCGAAAGCTTTCTTT	CSARAPAKAFF
TRBJ2-5	few	TRBD1	TRBV7-9	TGTGCCAGCAGCTGGGTTTGGACAGGGGAGAATCAAGAGACCCAGTACTTC	CASSWVWTGENQETQYF
TRBJ1-6	few	TRBD1	TRBV9	TGTGCCAGCAGCCCCCGGACAGGCGCGAAATCCCTCCACTTT	CASSPRTGAKSLHF
TRBJ2-7	few	-	TRBV29-1	TGCAGCGGCAGGGGTTCCTACGAGCAGTACTTC	CSGRGSYEQYF
TRBJ2-7	-	-	TRBV4-1	TGCGCCAGCAGCCGCCCGGAGTCCTACGAGCAGTACTTC	CASSRPESYEQYF
TRBJ1-5	few	-	TRBV7-2	TGTGCCAGCAGCCCTAGCGCACACGGCCGGGCAAATCAGCCCCAGCATTTT	CASSPSAHGRANQPQHF
TRBJ1-1	-	-	TRBV6-1	TGTGCCAGCAGTGAACGTCGCGGGAACACTGAAGCTTTCTTT	CASSERRGNTEAFF
TRBJ2-7	-	-	TRBV10-3	TGTGCCATCGGCGGGGACCCCTACGAGCAGTACTTC	CAIGGDPYEQYF
TRBJ2-2	-	TRBD1	TRBV6-1	TGTGCCAGCACGAGGACAGGGACGGGCACCGGGGAGCTGTTTTTT	CASTRTGTGTGELFF
TRBJ1-6	few	TRBD1	TRBV29-1	TGCAGCGTTGGGGGACAGGGGGCCGAGGTTTCACCCCTCCACTTT	CSVGGQGAEVSPLHF
TRBJ1-2	-	-	TRBV4-2	TGTGCCAGCAGCCAAGACGCGCCAGGGTTCTATGGCTACACCTTC	CASSQDAPGFYGYTF